This TCR beta chain was captured in a study of shared clonotypes between healthy human individuals (dated by TCRdb to the early 2020s). Context from the whole study: A few men and two women, aged 18 to 49 years, made up the cohort. For each donor, CD4 naive and CD4 memory were each given three plates, CD8 naive was given two plates, and CD8 memory was given one plate. To estimate repertoire size and how much clonotypes are shared between individuals, the study performed deep sequencing of blood TCR repertoires from a few healthy adults. To increase sequencing depth and limit assay-specific biases, TCR repertoire library preparation and sequencing were carried out by different laboratories using diverse techniques. Between about 0.8 and 9 billion PBMCs per donor were obtained by leukapheresis. The paper's findings and limits, for the study overall: When a few donors were compared, the shared fraction of clonotypes was 5% to 6.5% for naive CD4, 3.5% to 4% for naive CD8, 2.3% for memory CD4, and 0.35% to 0.4% for memory CD8. Pairwise subsampling indicated that sequencing depth was expected to affect the degree of clonotype sharing among donors. Larger estimated clonotype richness was generally found for naive subsets than for memory subsets. The small number of donors limited the genetic and exposure-history diversity represented. Even with the large sequencing depth, rarefaction of the sorted-subset datasets indicated that sequencing was incomplete. Compared with non-shared clonotypes, the clonotypes found in all four sorted-subset donors had higher generation probabilities. Sampling was restricted to blood, and TCR repertoires in tissue are likely to differ from TCR repertoires in blood.

The donors were healthy, HIV-negative adults with no recently reported acute infections or vaccinations. Only Caucasian adults living in Nashville, Tennessee, USA were represented among the donors. CD4+ T cells were enriched by magnetic negative selection, after which naive cells were positively selected on CD45RA and the negative fraction was taken as the memory subset. After blood collection by leukapheresis, PBMCs were isolated using Ficoll-Histopaque density gradient centrifugation and then cryopreserved in the vapor phase of liquid nitrogen. Purity and quantity of every magnetically sorted T cell population were checked by analytical flow cytometry. Genomic DNA was isolated from each sorted fraction and quantified by UV absorbance on a Nanodrop 2000c. Using the deep immunoSEQ assay, TCR CDR3 regions were amplified from genomic DNA by multiplex PCR. Extracted genomic DNA from each cell subset was spread evenly across all wells of several immunoSEQ 96-well plates, with each plate serving as a replicate. Each replicate PCR for sorted subsets received approximately 220 ng genomic DNA, equal to around 32,000 T cell genomes. The purified libraries were quantified using a Qubit 3.0 fluorometer, sized with a Bioanalyzer 2100, and then quantified again using the KAPA Library Quantification kit. A separate single-read 150-cycle Illumina NextSeq 550 flow cell was used to sequence each immunoSEQ 96-well plate. Turning to the authors' computational methods: Because the immunoSEQ output included only junctional sequences and no quality scores, the filtering could not be the same as the filtering used for full-length reads. Sequences were annotated with PyIR, a Python wrapper for IgBLAST v1.9, and V/J genes and CDR3 were assigned using IMGT germline references. Reads were filtered out if the reads had weak V/J assignments (E-value above 1e-6), no CDR3, stop codons, out-of-frame junctions, or ambiguous translated residues. V3J clonotypes were defined as sequences sharing the same inferred V gene, J gene, and CDR3 amino acid sequence. Percentage overlap between repertoires was computed as shared unique clonotypes divided by the size of the smaller repertoire. Three approaches were used to assess repertoire richness: RTK rarefaction, the Chao1 estimator, and Recon v2.1 estimates of unobserved clonotypes. OLGA was used to compute generation probabilities for all TCRbeta clonotypes that the gDNA method yielded from a few donors. TCRdb carries this immuneACCESS record with in-frame sequences only. Its versions omit some clonotypes, under half of them owing to an unresolved V gene in the studies checked, with the rest unexplained. The V and J calls and clone size were taken over from that table, and D and trimming were inferred from the DNA. The sample table contains millions of clones; only one count was recorded for around nine tenths of them. The top ten constitute over 0.12% of the sample.

To note about this clone: It has no known antigen specificity. Per-base quality was not reported, and no clone a single base away is much larger than it.

In the germline V gene, CDR1 corresponds to SGHRS and CDR2 to YFSETQ. The junction carries 10 bases between V and J, which are trimmed by 5 bases and 3 bases respectively. The CDR3 spans 13 residues, from the cysteine through the phenylalanine. Only the CDR3 part of the read is kept: 39 bases, read in frame from the first base. Recombination joined TRBV5-1 with TRBJ2-3, and possibly TRBD2, on 5 matching bases. The receptor was derived from a man between 18 and 35 years old in good health. What was sequenced was naive CD4+ T cells sorted from blood. The cell subset or site label corresponds to: CD45RA+ positively selected. The sequence in DNA is TGCGCCAGCAGAGGTAGGGAGACAGATACGCAGTATTTT. Translated, this is CASRGRETDTQYF. The entire variable domain, with the stretches around the CDR3 drawn from the reference TRBV5-1 and TRBJ2-3 proteins, is KAGVTQTPRYLIKTRGQQVTLSCSPISGHRSVSWYQQTPGQGLQFLFEYFSETQRNKGNFPGRFSGRQFSNSRSEMNVSTLELGDSALYLCASRGRETDTQYFGPGTRLTVL.